These T cell receptor beta chains were read from a single sample in a study of shared clonotypes between healthy human individuals. TCRdb's table, derived via immunoSEQ multiplex PCR, lists solely in-frame clones and lacks some. This repertoire shows over 1.4 million clones, about 96% found once; its top ten account for roughly 1.2%. Sequenced: naive CD4+ T cells sorted from blood. The source of these receptors is a young man in good health. Each CDR3 is given with its conserved first and last residue. The D gene is left open where the match is weak. Expanded clones are given a class, and other clones once, few, many or no size at all.

d_gene: TRBD1
j_gene: TRBJ2-1
abundance: .
v_gene: TRBV6-6
CDR3nt: TGTGCCAGCGCTGGGACAGGGATTTTAAATGAGCAGTTCTTC
CDR3aa: CASAGTGILNEQFF

d_gene: .
j_gene: TRBJ1-1
abundance: once
v_gene: TRBV18
CDR3nt: TGTGCCAGCTCACCAGGGGGCGTGAACACTGAAGCTTTCTTT
CDR3aa: CASSPGGVNTEAFF

d_gene: TRBD1
j_gene: TRBJ2-7
abundance: .
v_gene: TRBV6-5
CDR3nt: TGTGCCAGCAGTTACCTCAAGGGGACAGGGGGCGCCGAGCAGTACTTC
CDR3aa: CASSYLKGTGGAEQYF

d_gene: .
j_gene: TRBJ2-1
abundance: .
v_gene: TRBV14
CDR3nt: TGTGCCAGCAGCCAAAGCCTAGATTACTACAATGAGCAGTTCTTC
CDR3aa: CASSQSLDYYNEQFF

d_gene: TRBD1
j_gene: TRBJ1-5
abundance: .
v_gene: TRBV15
CDR3nt: TGTGCCACCAGCAGAGAGTGGGGACAGGGGTACCAGCATTTT
CDR3aa: CATSREWGQGYQHF

d_gene: TRBD2
j_gene: TRBJ2-1
abundance: .
v_gene: TRBV2
CDR3nt: TGTGCCAGCAAACCCGACAGCGGGAGTTTGATATCGCTGTTCTTC
CDR3aa: CASKPDSGSLISLFF

d_gene: TRBD2
j_gene: TRBJ2-1
abundance: .
v_gene: TRBV5-1
CDR3nt: TGCGCCAGCAGCTCAGCCGGGACTAGCGGGAGGAACTACAATGAGCAGTTCTTC
CDR3aa: CASSSAGTSGRNYNEQFF

d_gene: TRBD2
j_gene: TRBJ2-3
abundance: .
v_gene: TRBV9
CDR3nt: TGTGCCAGCAGCGTAGGAGCGGGAGGCCCGGGAGATACGCAGTATTTT
CDR3aa: CASSVGAGGPGDTQYF

d_gene: .
j_gene: TRBJ2-3
abundance: .
v_gene: TRBV29-1
CDR3nt: TGCAGCGTTAGAGGGAGGAGCACAGATACGCAGTATTTT
CDR3aa: CSVRGRSTDTQYF

d_gene: .
j_gene: TRBJ1-4
abundance: .
v_gene: TRBV4-3
CDR3nt: TGCGCCAGCAGCCAAGGATTTGAAACAACTAATGAAAAACTGTTTTTT
CDR3aa: CASSQGFETTNEKLFF

d_gene: TRBD2
j_gene: TRBJ2-3
abundance: .
v_gene: TRBV5-1
CDR3nt: TGCGCCAGCGCGACGGGAGGTGAGGATACGCAGTATTTT
CDR3aa: CASATGGEDTQYF

d_gene: .
j_gene: TRBJ2-3
abundance: .
v_gene: TRBV9
CDR3nt: TGTGCCAGCAGCGTAGAGGGGCAGGCCAAGGGATATGGGCAGTATTTT
CDR3aa: CASSVEGQAKGYGQYF

d_gene: .
j_gene: TRBJ2-3
abundance: .
v_gene: TRBV7-9
CDR3nt: TGTGCCAGCAGCTTAGCGGGGGCAGATACGCAGTATTTT
CDR3aa: CASSLAGADTQYF

d_gene: .
j_gene: TRBJ2-4
abundance: .
v_gene: TRBV11-2
CDR3nt: TGTGCCAGCAGCTCAAACATAATGGGCACCAAAAACATTCAGTACTTC
CDR3aa: CASSSNIMGTKNIQYF

d_gene: TRBD1
j_gene: TRBJ1-1
abundance: .
v_gene: TRBV11-2
CDR3nt: TGTGCCAGCAGCTTAGGGACAGGGGGCTGGTTGGCGACTGAAGCTTTCTTT
CDR3aa: CASSLGTGGWLATEAFF

d_gene: .
j_gene: TRBJ1-2
abundance: .
v_gene: TRBV6-1
CDR3nt: TGTGCCAGCAGTGAAGGACACGTTGCCGGGTATGGCTACACCTTC
CDR3aa: CASSEGHVAGYGYTF

d_gene: .
j_gene: TRBJ2-7
abundance: .
v_gene: TRBV5-1
CDR3nt: TGCGCCAGCAGGGCATGGGACTCCGATCCCTACGAGCAGTACTTC
CDR3aa: CASRAWDSDPYEQYF

d_gene: TRBD1
j_gene: TRBJ1-4
abundance: .
v_gene: TRBV5-1
CDR3nt: TGCGCCAGCAGCTTGGGCGACAGGGAGGGAGAAAAACTGTTTTTT
CDR3aa: CASSLGDREGEKLFF

d_gene: TRBD1
j_gene: TRBJ2-7
abundance: .
v_gene: TRBV19
CDR3nt: TGTGCCAGTAGTATTTTAGGGGGCGGCGAGCAGTACTTC
CDR3aa: CASSILGGGEQYF

d_gene: .
j_gene: TRBJ1-3
abundance: .
v_gene: TRBV27
CDR3nt: TGTGCCAGCAGTTCACGGGGGGCAGCGAACACCATATATTTT
CDR3aa: CASSSRGAANTIYF

d_gene: .
j_gene: TRBJ2-1
abundance: .
v_gene: TRBV19
CDR3nt: TGTGCCAGTAGTCGACAGGACGCGTACAATGAGCAGTTCTTC
CDR3aa: CASSRQDAYNEQFF

d_gene: TRBD2
j_gene: TRBJ2-1
abundance: .
v_gene: TRBV5-1
CDR3nt: TGCGCCAGCAGCCCCCGGACTAGCGGGAACAATGAGCAGTTCTTC
CDR3aa: CASSPRTSGNNEQFF

d_gene: TRBD2
j_gene: TRBJ2-1
abundance: .
v_gene: TRBV6-1
CDR3nt: TGTGCCAGCAGACTAGCGGGTTACAATGAGCAGTTCTTC
CDR3aa: CASRLAGYNEQFF

d_gene: TRBD2
j_gene: TRBJ2-1
abundance: .
v_gene: TRBV28
CDR3nt: TGTGCCAGCAGTTCCCCCGGCGGGAGCACCTACAATGAGCAGTTCTTC
CDR3aa: CASSSPGGSTYNEQFF

d_gene: TRBD1
j_gene: TRBJ2-7
abundance: .
v_gene: TRBV11-2
CDR3nt: TGTGCCAGCAGCCATCTTCGACAGGGAGCCCCCTACGAGCAGTACTTC
CDR3aa: CASSHLRQGAPYEQYF

d_gene: TRBD2
j_gene: TRBJ2-1
abundance: .
v_gene: TRBV9
CDR3nt: TGTGCCAGCAACCAACTAGCGGGAATTTACAATGAGCAGTTCTTC
CDR3aa: CASNQLAGIYNEQFF

d_gene: TRBD2
j_gene: TRBJ2-5
abundance: .
v_gene: TRBV7-8
CDR3nt: TGTGCCAGCAGCTTAAATTGGGGGAGGGAAGAGACCCAGTACTTC
CDR3aa: CASSLNWGREETQYF

d_gene: .
j_gene: TRBJ2-2
abundance: .
v_gene: TRBV7-8
CDR3nt: TGTGCCAGCAGCTTTGGGACGGCGAACACCGGGGAGCTGTTTTTT
CDR3aa: CASSFGTANTGELFF

d_gene: TRBD2
j_gene: TRBJ2-7
abundance: .
v_gene: TRBV7-8
CDR3nt: TGTGCCAGCAGCCTAAGGACTAGCGGGAGTTACGAGCAGTACTTC
CDR3aa: CASSLRTSGSYEQYF

d_gene: .
j_gene: TRBJ1-2
abundance: .
v_gene: TRBV6-5
CDR3nt: TGTGCCAGCAGTCACAGTGTCAGGGGCTACACCTTC
CDR3aa: CASSHSVRGYTF

d_gene: TRBD1
j_gene: TRBJ2-5
abundance: .
v_gene: TRBV28
CDR3nt: TGTGCCAGCAGTTTTCACAGGGGGCTGGGCCAAGAGACCCAGTACTTC
CDR3aa: CASSFHRGLGQETQYF

d_gene: .
j_gene: TRBJ2-2
abundance: .
v_gene: TRBV27
CDR3nt: TGTGCCAGCAGTCCCAGGACTCCGCATCCCACCGGGGAGCTGTTTTTT
CDR3aa: CASSPRTPHPTGELFF

d_gene: TRBD2
j_gene: TRBJ2-3
abundance: .
v_gene: TRBV18
CDR3nt: TGTGCCAGCTCACCTCTAGCGGGACCCACAGATACGCAGTATTTT
CDR3aa: CASSPLAGPTDTQYF

d_gene: TRBD2
j_gene: TRBJ2-3
abundance: .
v_gene: TRBV7-6
CDR3nt: TGTGCCAGCAGCTTAGGTAGCGGGGGACCCACAGATACGCAGTATTTT
CDR3aa: CASSLGSGGPTDTQYF

d_gene: TRBD1
j_gene: TRBJ2-5
abundance: .
v_gene: TRBV7-9
CDR3nt: TGTGCCAGCAGCTCACAGGGGCAAGAGACCCAGTACTTC
CDR3aa: CASSSQGQETQYF

d_gene: TRBD2
j_gene: TRBJ2-3
abundance: .
v_gene: TRBV18
CDR3nt: TGTGCCAGCTCACCAAGGGGCGGGGGGCCGACAGATACGCAGTATTTT
CDR3aa: CASSPRGGGPTDTQYF

d_gene: .
j_gene: TRBJ1-4
abundance: once
v_gene: TRBV6-6
CDR3nt: TGTGCCAGCAGTCCAGGAACAACTAATGAAAAACTGTTTTTT
CDR3aa: CASSPGTTNEKLFF